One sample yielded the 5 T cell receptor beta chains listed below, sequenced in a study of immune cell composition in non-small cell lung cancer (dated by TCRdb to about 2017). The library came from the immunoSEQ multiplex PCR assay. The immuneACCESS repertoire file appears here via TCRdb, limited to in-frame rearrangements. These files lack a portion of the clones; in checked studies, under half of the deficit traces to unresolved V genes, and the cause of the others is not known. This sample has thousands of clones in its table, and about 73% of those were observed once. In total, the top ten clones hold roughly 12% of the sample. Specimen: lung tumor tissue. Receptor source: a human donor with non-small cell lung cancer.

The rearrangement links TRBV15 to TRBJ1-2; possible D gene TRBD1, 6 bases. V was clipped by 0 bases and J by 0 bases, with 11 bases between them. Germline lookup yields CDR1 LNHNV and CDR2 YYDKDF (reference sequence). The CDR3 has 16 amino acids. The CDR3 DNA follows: TGTGCCACCAGCAGAGATCTACAGGGCGCTAACTATGGCTACACCTTC. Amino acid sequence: CATSRDLQGANYGYTF. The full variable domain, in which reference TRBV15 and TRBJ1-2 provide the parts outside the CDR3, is DAMVIQNPRYQVTQFGKPVTLSCSQTLNHNVMYWYQQKSSQAPKLLFHYYDKDFNNEADTPDNFQSRRPNTSFCFLDIRSPGLGDTAMYLCATSRDLQGANYGYTFGSGTRLTVV.

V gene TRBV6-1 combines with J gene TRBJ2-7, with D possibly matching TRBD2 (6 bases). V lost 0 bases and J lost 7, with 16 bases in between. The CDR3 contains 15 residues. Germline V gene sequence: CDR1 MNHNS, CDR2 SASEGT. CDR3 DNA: TGTGCCAGCAGTGAAGCACGGGGGATCCTAAGGGAGCAGTACTTC. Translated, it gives CASSEARGILREQYF.

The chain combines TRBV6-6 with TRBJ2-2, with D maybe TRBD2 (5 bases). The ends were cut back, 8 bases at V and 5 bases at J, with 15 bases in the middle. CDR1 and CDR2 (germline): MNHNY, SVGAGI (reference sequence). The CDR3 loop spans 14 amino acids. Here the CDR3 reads CASRPLGSTGELFF. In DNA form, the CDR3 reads TGTGCCAGCCGCCCTCTGGGGAGTACCGGGGAGCTGTTTTTT.

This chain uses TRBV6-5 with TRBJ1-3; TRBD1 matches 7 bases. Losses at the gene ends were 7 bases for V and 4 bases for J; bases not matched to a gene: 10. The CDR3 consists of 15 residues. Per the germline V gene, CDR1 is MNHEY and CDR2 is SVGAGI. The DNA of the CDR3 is TGTGCCAGCACCCAGACAGGGCCAAAAGGAAACACCATATATTTT. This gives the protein CASTQTGPKGNTIYF.

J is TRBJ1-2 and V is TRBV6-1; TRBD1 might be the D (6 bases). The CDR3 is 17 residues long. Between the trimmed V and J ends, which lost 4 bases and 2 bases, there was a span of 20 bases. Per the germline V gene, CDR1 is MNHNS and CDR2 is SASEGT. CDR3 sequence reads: CASSGTAGGLANYGYTF. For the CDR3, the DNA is TGTGCCAGCAGTGGGACGGCCGGGGGCTTGGCGAACTATGGCTACACCTTC.